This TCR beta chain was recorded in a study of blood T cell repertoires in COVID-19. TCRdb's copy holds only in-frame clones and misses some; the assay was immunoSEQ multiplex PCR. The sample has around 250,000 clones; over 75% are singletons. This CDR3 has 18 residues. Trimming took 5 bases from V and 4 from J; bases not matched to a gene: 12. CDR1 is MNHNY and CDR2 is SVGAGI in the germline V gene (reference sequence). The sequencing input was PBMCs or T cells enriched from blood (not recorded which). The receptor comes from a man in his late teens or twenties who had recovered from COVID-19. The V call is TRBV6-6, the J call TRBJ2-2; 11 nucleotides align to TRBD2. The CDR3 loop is CASSPFLLAGDATGELFF. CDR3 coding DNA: TGTGCCAGCAGTCCCTTCTTACTAGCGGGAGATGCCACCGGGGAGCTGTTTTTT.